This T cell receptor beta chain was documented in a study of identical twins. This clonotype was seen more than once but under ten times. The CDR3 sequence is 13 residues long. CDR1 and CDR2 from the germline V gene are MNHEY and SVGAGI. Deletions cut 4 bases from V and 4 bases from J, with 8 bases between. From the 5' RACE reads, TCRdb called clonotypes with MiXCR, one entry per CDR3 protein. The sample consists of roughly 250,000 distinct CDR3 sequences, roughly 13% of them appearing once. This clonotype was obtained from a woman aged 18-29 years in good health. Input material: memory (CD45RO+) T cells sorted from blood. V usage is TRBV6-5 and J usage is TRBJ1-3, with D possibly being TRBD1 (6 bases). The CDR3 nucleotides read TGTGCCAGCAGTTTGGGACACGGAAACACCATATATTTT. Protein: CASSLGHGNTIYF.